The next 17 T cell receptor beta chains were all read from a single sample in a study of T cell clusters in autoimmune cytopenias. Multiplex touch-down PCR amplified TRB using TRB-A and TRB-B pools in one tube. From the multiplex PCR reads, TCRdb lists one entry per CDR3 protein and no DNA. Its listing shows 5,500 to 8,000 distinct CDR3 sequences. TRB amplification used approximately 250 ng of peripheral blood genomic DNA. This sample also belongs to another study, concerning T cell repertoires in aging, cancer and after chemotherapy.

The sample taken for sequencing was peripheral blood. The receptors were gathered from a human donor in good health.

This rearrangement joins TRBV15 to TRBJ2-7; lacking DNA, the TRBD2 call made by TCRdb goes unchecked. The CDR3 length is 15 residues. CDR1 is LNHNV, CDR2 YYDKDF, per germline (reference sequence). The CDR3 is CATRGPSRDLREQYF.

This clonotype shows up as medium-sized (0.01 to 0.1%) by frequency. The chain joins TRBV30 to TRBJ1-3. Germline V gene lookup returns CDR1 GTSNPN and CDR2 SVGIG (reference sequence). The CDR3 is 15 amino acids. The CDR3 protein is CAWRKSMSSGNTIYF.

This clonotype ranks as medium-sized in terms of frequency. The chain is built from TRBV6-5 and TRBJ1-4. The CDR3 has 17 amino acids. Germline lookup yields CDR1 MNHEY and CDR2 SVGAGI. The CDR3 loop reads CASSYSGAFGTNEKLFF.

This chain uses TRBV10-1 with TRBJ1-2. CDR1 WNHNN and CDR2 SYGVQD come from the germline V gene (reference sequence). The CDR3 contains 13 residues. CDR3 sequence: CASSEGGHYGYTF.

V gene TRBV5-4 combines with J gene TRBJ2-3; TCRdb's assignment of TRBD1 cannot be checked, as there is no DNA. Per germline, CDR1 SGHNT and CDR2 YYREEE (reference sequence). The CDR3 runs 13 residues. CDR3 region: CASTVAGGDTQYF.

J is TRBJ2-4 and V is TRBV11-2; TCRdb returns TRBD1, unconfirmable since there is no DNA. From germline, CDR1 is SGHAT and CDR2 FQNNGV. This CDR3 region has 19 residues. CDR3 in amino acids: CASSQGAVPGKLAKNIQYF. Full variable domain (missing parts from reference TRBV11-2 and TRBJ2-4): EAGVAQSPRYKIIEKRQSVAFWCNPISGHATLYWYQQILGQGPKLLIQFQNNGVVDDSQLPKDRFSAERLKGVDSTLKIQPAKLEDSAVYLCASSQGAVPGKLAKNIQYFGAGTRLSVL.

This sequence joins TRBV6-5 and TRBJ1-5; TCRdb calls TRBD1, which cannot be checked without DNA. The germline V gene encodes CDR1 MNHEY and CDR2 SVGAGI. This CDR3 is 15 amino acids long. The CDR3 spells CASRDNQGFNQPQHF.

This clonotype ranks as medium-sized (0.01 to 0.1%) in terms of frequency. The chain couples TRBV5-4 to TRBJ2-5; the TCRdb call, TRBD2, lacks DNA for checking. The CDR3 is made up of 16 amino acids. Germline V gives CDR1 SGHNT, CDR2 YYREEE (reference sequence). CDR3 residues: CASSARLAGGEETQYF.

This clonotype is labeled medium-sized based on frequency. The genes are TRBV6-1 and TRBJ2-7; TCRdb's D gene call, TRBD1, goes unchecked for lack of DNA. In germline, CDR1 is MNHNS, CDR2 SASEGT. This CDR3 spans 16 amino acids. Here the CDR3 reads CASTPRGTVSSYEQYF.

The V call is TRBV19, the J call TRBJ1-3; TCRdb selects TRBD1, and the lack of DNA leaves this call unchecked. The CDR3 has 14 residues. CDR1 is LNHDA, CDR2 SQIVND, per germline (reference sequence). CDR3 protein: CASKGGSSGNTIYF. Using reference TRBV19 and TRBJ1-3 for the parts outside the CDR3, the full variable domain is DGGITQSPKYLFRKEGQNVTLSCEQNLNHDAMYWYRQDPGQGLRLIYYSQIVNDFQKGDIAEGYSVSREKKESFPLTVTSAQKNPTAFYLCASKGGSSGNTIYFGEGSWLTVV.

V and J are TRBV5-5 and TRBJ1-1. The CDR3 totals 13 residues. Per the germline V gene, CDR1 is SGHKS and CDR2 is YYEKEE (reference sequence). The CDR3 spells CASSFGLDTEAFF.

The chain uses TRBV6-6 and TRBJ1-1; without DNA, the TCRdb call of TRBD1 cannot be checked. The CDR3 length is 12 residues. Germline loops: CDR1 MNHNY, CDR2 SVGAGI (reference sequence). Here the CDR3 reads CASTAGGTEAFF.

This clonotype is medium-sized by frequency. The V and J genes are TRBV19 and TRBJ1-2; no DNA is available, so the TRBD1 call from TCRdb remains unchecked. From germline, CDR1 is LNHDA and CDR2 SQIVND (reference sequence). This CDR3 contains 13 residues. The CDR3 sequence: CASSPTGQEGYTF.

According to its frequency, this clonotype is medium-sized. The chain combines TRBV5-4 with TRBJ2-7; TCRdb's D call, TRBD1, is unchecked because there is no DNA. Germline values: CDR1 SGHNT, CDR2 YYREEE (reference sequence). This CDR3 contains 16 residues. The CDR3 region is CASSPQTGTVSYEQYF.

This chain uses TRBV7-2 with TRBJ2-5; without DNA, the TCRdb call of TRBD2 cannot be checked. The CDR3 loop spans 15 amino acids. The germline V gene has CDR1 SGHTA and CDR2 FQGNSA. The CDR3 spells CASSLGGSLQETQYF.

This chain links TRBV5-1 with TRBJ2-7; there is no DNA to check the TCRdb D call of TRBD1. Germline CDR1 and CDR2: SGHRS and YFSETQ. The CDR3 has 14 residues. CDR3 sequence reads: CASSGGDPSYEQYF. The whole variable domain, filled in from reference TRBV5-1 and TRBJ2-7, reads KAGVTQTPRYLIKTRGQQVTLSCSPISGHRSVSWYQQTPGQGLQFLFEYFSETQRNKGNFPGRFSGRQFSNSRSEMNVSTLELGDSALYLCASSGGDPSYEQYFGPGTRLTVT.

The V gene is TRBV27, the J gene TRBJ1-6; as DNA is missing, the TRBD1 call by TCRdb cannot be tested. The CDR3 spans 15 residues. Germline values: CDR1 MNHEY, CDR2 SMNVEV (reference sequence). This CDR3 is CASSWVRDKNSPLHF.